This record concerns one TCR beta chain sequence. Sequencing was performed with immunoSEQ multiplex PCR; in TCRdb, only in-frame clones are kept and a portion is missing. The sample lists tens of thousands of clones; 85% to 90% were seen once. This sample was included in a study of T cells after somatic rescue of genetic block. This CDR3 is 16 amino acids long. Trimming took 4 bases from V and 4 from J, leaving 19 bases between them. The germline V gene encodes CDR1 MNHEY and CDR2 SVGAGI. The TCR comes from a woman aged 18-29 years. The V and J genes are TRBV6-5 and TRBJ1-2, with D possibly being TRBD1 (6 bases). Sequencing was performed on peripheral blood mononuclear cells (PBMCs). CDR3: CASSLTLGGAIYGYTF. CDR3 in DNA: TGTGCCAGCAGTTTGACCTTGGGGGGGGCTATCTATGGCTACACCTTC.